Listed below are T cell receptor beta chains from one sample, sequenced in a study of memory CD4+ T cells and cytomegalovirus serostatus. Profiling relied on immunoSEQ multiplex PCR, and the TCRdb table lists in-frame clones only, not all of them. The sample gives approximately 52,000 clones, 60% to 80% of which show up once; roughly 0.77% is in the top ten. Source material: memory CD4+ T cells from blood. The receptors originated from an adult in good health and CMV-seronegative. Each CDR3 is given with its conserved first and last residue. The D gene is left open where the match is weak. Clone size is shown for a subset of rows, as once, few, many or a class of expanded clone.

V	J	size	D	CDR3	DNA
TRBV19	TRBJ1-1	.	.	CASSDYIGNTEAFF	TGTGCCAGTAGTGATTACATTGGGAACACTGAAGCTTTCTTT
TRBV6-1	TRBJ2-1	.	.	CASSESIFEQFF	TGTGCCAGCAGTGAATCTATCTTTGAGCAGTTCTTC
TRBV18	TRBJ1-2	.	.	CASSPVSDSHYGYTF	TGTGCCAGCTCCCCCGTTTCCGACAGCCACTATGGCTACACCTTC
TRBV7-2	TRBJ2-2	.	.	CASSVQGNTGELFF	TGTGCCAGCAGCGTCCAAGGGAACACCGGGGAGCTGTTTTTT
TRBV5-1	TRBJ2-7	.	.	CASSLVPGPIYEQYF	TGCGCCAGCAGCTTGGTACCGGGACCTATATACGAGCAGTACTTC
TRBV5-1	TRBJ1-6	.	TRBD1	CASSLGTGENSPLHF	TGCGCCAGCAGCTTGGGGACAGGGGAAAATTCACCCCTCCACTTT
TRBV6-4	TRBJ1-6	.	TRBD1	CASSATGGNSPLHF	TGTGCCAGCAGCGCCACAGGGGGCAATTCACCCCTCCACTTT
TRBV19	TRBJ1-6	.	.	CASNQGTIFYNSPLHF	TGTGCCAGTAATCAGGGGACTATTTTCTATAATTCACCCCTCCACTTT
TRBV28	TRBJ1-1	.	.	CASSPPLNRNTEAFF	TGTGCCAGCAGTCCCCCCCTGAACAGGAACACTGAAGCTTTCTTT
TRBV7-2	TRBJ2-3	.	.	CASGPYRITSTDTQYF	TGTGCCAGCGGGCCTTACAGGATAACTAGCACAGATACGCAGTATTTT
TRBV2	TRBJ1-5	.	.	CASGGRGGRIQPQHF	TGTGCCAGCGGCGGTCGCGGGGGCAGAATTCAGCCCCAGCATTTT
TRBV6-6	TRBJ2-2	.	.	CASRPGPNTGELFF	TGTGCCAGCAGACCCGGCCCGAACACCGGGGAGCTGTTTTTT
TRBV5-4	TRBJ1-1	.	.	CASSSRAGVSAFF	TGTGCCAGCAGCTCTAGGGCAGGGGTGTCAGCTTTCTTT
TRBV29-1	TRBJ1-2	.	TRBD1	CSVERGPYTF	TGCAGCGTTGAAAGGGGGCCCTACACCTTC
TRBV5-6	TRBJ2-7	.	TRBD1	CASSGGDRSPYEQYF	TGTGCCAGCAGCGGCGGGGACAGGTCCCCCTACGAGCAGTACTTC
TRBV6-6	TRBJ2-4	.	.	CASSWGQGGNIQYF	TGTGCCAGCAGTTGGGGGCAGGGGGGAAACATTCAGTACTTC
TRBV5-1	TRBJ2-1	.	.	CASSPIRGNEQFF	TGCGCCAGCAGCCCAATTAGAGGGAATGAGCAGTTCTTC
TRBV5-4	TRBJ2-5	.	.	CASSLVSETQYF	TGTGCCAGCAGCTTGGTGTCGGAGACCCAGTACTTC
TRBV29-1	TRBJ2-2	.	.	CSAKVAGNTGELFF	TGCAGCGCCAAGGTGGCGGGGAACACCGGGGAGCTGTTTTTT
TRBV19	TRBJ2-2	.	.	CASTRGRLNTGELFF	TGTGCCAGTACTCGGGGACGATTGAACACCGGGGAGCTGTTTTTT
TRBV29-1	TRBJ2-7	.	TRBD1	CSGGQGASEQYF	TGCAGCGGGGGACAGGGGGCTAGCGAGCAGTACTTC
TRBV11-2	TRBJ1-1	.	.	CASSSTRSQGIAFF	TGTGCCAGCAGCTCAACCCGCTCACAGGGTATAGCTTTCTTT
TRBV19	TRBJ2-2	.	.	CASSKAGANTGELFF	TGTGCCAGTAGTAAGGCAGGGGCGAACACCGGGGAGCTGTTTTTT
TRBV7-2	TRBJ1-1	.	.	CASSFLQGGTEAFF	TGTGCCAGCAGCTTCCTACAGGGCGGGACTGAAGCTTTCTTT
TRBV2	TRBJ2-5	.	TRBD2	CASINRVIGGGGETQYF	TGTGCCAGCATTAACAGAGTAATTGGGGGGGGAGGAGAGACCCAGTACTTC
TRBV11-1	TRBJ2-7	.	.	CASTKGWGEQYF	TGTGCCAGCACCAAGGGGTGGGGCGAGCAGTACTTC
TRBV7-2	TRBJ1-2	.	.	CASSRGTTDYGYTF	TGTGCCAGCAGCCGAGGGACAACGGACTATGGCTACACCTTC
TRBV7-2	TRBJ1-5	.	.	CASSLMDTAQHF	TGTGCCAGCAGCTTAATGGACACAGCCCAGCATTTT
TRBV18	TRBJ2-7	.	TRBD2	CASSPPGLAYEQYF	TGTGCCAGCTCACCACCGGGACTAGCTTACGAGCAGTACTTC
TRBV5-1	TRBJ1-5	few	.	CASSLSGGNQPQHF	TGCGCCAGCAGCTTATCAGGGGGCAATCAGCCCCAGCATTTT
TRBV5-6	TRBJ1-2	.	.	CASSSRQDYYGYTF	TGTGCCAGCAGTTCCAGGCAGGACTACTATGGCTACACCTTC
TRBV11-2	TRBJ1-6	few	.	CASSPGTRVALHF	TGTGCCAGCAGCCCTGGGACACGCGTAGCCCTCCACTTT
TRBV7-2	TRBJ2-5	.	TRBD2	CASSLGLAGETQYF	TGTGCCAGCAGCTTAGGACTAGCGGGAGAGACCCAGTACTTC
TRBV6-5	TRBJ1-1	few	.	CASSYGRETEAFF	TGTGCCAGCAGTTACGGCAGGGAAACTGAAGCTTTCTTT
TRBV19	TRBJ2-3	.	TRBD2	CASSLAGSEDTQYF	TGTGCCAGTAGTCTAGCGGGGTCCGAAGATACGCAGTATTTT
TRBV7-6	TRBJ1-6	medium-sized	.	CASSRTVDSPLHF	TGTGCCAGCAGCCGGACAGTAGATTCACCCCTCCACTTT
TRBV5-1	TRBJ2-1	.	.	CASSATETSSYNEQFF	TGCGCCAGCAGCGCCACAGAAACTAGCTCCTACAATGAGCAGTTCTTC
TRBV19	TRBJ1-1	once	.	CASSNGRYTEAFF	TGTGCCAGTAGTAACGGACGGTACACTGAAGCTTTCTTT
TRBV6-1	TRBJ1-1	.	.	CASRRGGPDAFF	TGTGCCAGCAGACGGGGAGGGCCCGACGCTTTCTTT
TRBV28	TRBJ2-7	.	TRBD2	CASTVPGGGGLFEQYF	TGTGCCAGCACCGTCCCCGGGGGCGGGGGGCTCTTCGAGCAGTACTTC
TRBV25-1	TRBJ1-2	.	.	CASSRTEGTQPLGYTF	TGTGCCAGCAGTAGGACGGAGGGGACCCAACCTTTAGGCTACACCTTC
TRBV2	TRBJ2-7	.	.	CASSEPFFYEQYF	TGTGCCAGCAGTGAACCATTCTTCTACGAGCAGTACTTC
TRBV2	TRBJ2-7	.	.	CASSEAPLLLSSYEQYF	TGTGCCAGCAGTGAAGCCCCCCTGCTACTATCTTCCTACGAGCAGTACTTC
TRBV27	TRBJ2-7	once	.	CASSLFTGAGESKQYF	TGTGCCAGCAGTTTATTTACCGGGGCAGGGGAGAGTAAGCAGTACTTC
TRBV9	TRBJ1-4	.	.	CASSVDSDLGKKLFF	TGTGCCAGCAGCGTAGATTCGGACTTAGGGAAAAAACTGTTTTTT
TRBV11-1	TRBJ1-1	.	.	CASSLLQGGVAEAFF	TGTGCCAGCAGCTTGCTACAGGGTGGAGTCGCTGAAGCTTTCTTT
TRBV15	TRBJ1-2	.	TRBD1	CATSRRSQTGKGYTF	TGTGCCACCAGCAGAAGATCCCAGACAGGGAAAGGCTACACCTTC
TRBV7-8	TRBJ1-1	.	.	CASSSRGVTNGNTEAFF	TGTGCCAGCAGCTCCCGTGGGGTCACAAATGGGAACACTGAAGCTTTCTTT
TRBV9	TRBJ2-3	.	.	CASSITLAENTDTQYF	TGTGCCAGCAGCATAACTCTAGCAGAGAACACAGATACGCAGTATTTT
TRBV6-5	TRBJ1-2	.	.	CASRGLRNYGYTF	TGTGCCAGCCGAGGGCTCCGTAACTATGGCTACACCTTC
TRBV5-1	TRBJ2-2	.	.	CASSLVVDTGELFF	TGCGCCAGCAGCTTGGTTGTCGACACCGGGGAGCTGTTTTTT
TRBV5-8	TRBJ2-1	.	.	CASSLGTGVLREQFF	TGTGCCAGCAGCTTGGGGACGGGGGTTCTGAGGGAGCAGTTCTTC
TRBV5-4	TRBJ1-1	few	.	CASSYDPAAGEAFF	TGTGCCAGCAGCTATGACCCAGCGGCCGGCGAAGCTTTCTTT
TRBV4-2	TRBJ2-3	.	.	CASSPLGGVRYTDTQYF	TGTGCCAGCAGCCCCCTTGGAGGCGTTAGGTACACAGATACGCAGTATTTT